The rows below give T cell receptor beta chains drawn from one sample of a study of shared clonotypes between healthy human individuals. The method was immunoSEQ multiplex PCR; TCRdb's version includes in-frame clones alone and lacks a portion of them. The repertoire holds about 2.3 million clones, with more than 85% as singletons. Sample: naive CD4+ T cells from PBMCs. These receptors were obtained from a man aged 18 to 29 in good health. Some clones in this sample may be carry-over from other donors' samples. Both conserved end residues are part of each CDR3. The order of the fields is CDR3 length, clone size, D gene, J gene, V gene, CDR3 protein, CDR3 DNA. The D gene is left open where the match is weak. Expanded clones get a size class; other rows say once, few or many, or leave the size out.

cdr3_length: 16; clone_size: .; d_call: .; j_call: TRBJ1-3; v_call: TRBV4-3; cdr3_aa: CASSQEKAISGNTIYF; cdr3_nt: TGCGCCAGCAGCCAAGAGAAGGCGATCTCTGGAAACACCATATATTTT
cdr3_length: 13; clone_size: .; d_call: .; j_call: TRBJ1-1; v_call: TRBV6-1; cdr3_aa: CASLVGLNTEAFF; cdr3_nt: TGTGCCAGCCTTGTGGGGCTCAACACTGAAGCTTTCTTT
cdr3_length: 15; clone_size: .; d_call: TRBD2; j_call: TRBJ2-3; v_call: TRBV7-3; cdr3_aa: CASSLGAGGTDTQYF; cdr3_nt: TGTGCCAGCAGCTTAGGAGCGGGGGGCACAGATACGCAGTATTTT
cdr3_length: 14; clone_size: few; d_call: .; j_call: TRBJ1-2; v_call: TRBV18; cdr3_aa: CASSPLDSYYGYTF; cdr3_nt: TGTGCCAGCTCACCACTGGACAGCTACTATGGCTACACCTTC
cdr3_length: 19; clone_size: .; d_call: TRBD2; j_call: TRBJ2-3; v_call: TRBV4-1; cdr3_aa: CASSQADPGLAGVLNTQYF; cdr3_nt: TGCGCCAGCAGCCAAGCCGACCCGGGACTAGCGGGAGTATTAAATACGCAGTATTTT
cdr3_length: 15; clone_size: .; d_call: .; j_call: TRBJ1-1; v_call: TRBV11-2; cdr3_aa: CASSLDQGRYTEAFF; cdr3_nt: TGTGCCAGCAGCTTAGACCAGGGGCGGTACACTGAAGCTTTCTTT
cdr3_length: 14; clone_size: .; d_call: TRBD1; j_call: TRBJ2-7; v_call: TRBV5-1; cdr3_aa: CASGPGGVRYEQYF; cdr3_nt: TGCGCCAGCGGGCCAGGGGGCGTTCGCTACGAGCAGTACTTC
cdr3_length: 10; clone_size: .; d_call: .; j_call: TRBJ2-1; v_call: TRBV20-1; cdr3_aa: CSATGNEQFF; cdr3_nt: TGCAGTGCTACCGGGAATGAGCAGTTCTTC
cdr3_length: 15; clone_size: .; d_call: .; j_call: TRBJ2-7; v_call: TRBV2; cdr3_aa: CASRRLAYSPYEQYF; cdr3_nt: TGTGCCAGCAGAAGGTTGGCTTATTCCCCCTACGAGCAGTACTTC
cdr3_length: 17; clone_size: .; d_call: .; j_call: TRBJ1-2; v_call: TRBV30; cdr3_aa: CAWSAYSDLQFAYGYTF; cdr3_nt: TGTGCCTGGAGTGCCTATTCGGACCTTCAATTCGCCTATGGCTACACCTTC
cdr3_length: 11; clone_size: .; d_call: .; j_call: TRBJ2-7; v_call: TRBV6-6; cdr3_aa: CASRGGLFEYF; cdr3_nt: TGTGCCAGCAGAGGGGGACTCTTCGAGTACTTC
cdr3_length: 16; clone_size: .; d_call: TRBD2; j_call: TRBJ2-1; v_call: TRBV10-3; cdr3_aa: CAISGLAGVSYNEQFF; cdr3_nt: TGTGCCATCAGTGGTCTAGCGGGAGTTTCCTACAATGAGCAGTTCTTC
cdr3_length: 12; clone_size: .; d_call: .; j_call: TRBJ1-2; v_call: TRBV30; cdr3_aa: CAWLRSRAGYTF; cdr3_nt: TGTGCCTGGCTGAGGAGCCGGGCAGGCTACACCTTC
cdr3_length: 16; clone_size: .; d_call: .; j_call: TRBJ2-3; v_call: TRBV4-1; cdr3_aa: CASSQERSTPTDTQYF; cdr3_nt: TGCGCCAGCAGCCAAGAGCGGAGCACCCCTACAGATACGCAGTATTTT
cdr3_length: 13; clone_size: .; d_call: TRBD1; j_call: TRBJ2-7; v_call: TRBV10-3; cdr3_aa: CAINRDRGYEQYF; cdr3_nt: TGTGCCATCAACCGGGACAGGGGCTACGAGCAGTACTTC
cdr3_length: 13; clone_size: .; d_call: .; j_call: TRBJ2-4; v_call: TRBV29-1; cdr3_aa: CSVEGGGKNIQYF; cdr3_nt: TGCAGCGTTGAAGGGGGTGGCAAAAACATTCAGTACTTC
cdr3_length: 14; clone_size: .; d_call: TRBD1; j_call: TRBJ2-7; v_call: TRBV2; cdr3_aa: CASSGDREHYEQYF; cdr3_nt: TGTGCCAGCAGTGGGGACAGGGAACACTACGAGCAGTACTTC
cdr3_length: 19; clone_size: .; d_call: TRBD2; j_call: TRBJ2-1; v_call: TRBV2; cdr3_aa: CASSVAGTSGRISYNEQFF; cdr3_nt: TGTGCCAGCAGTGTAGCCGGGACTAGCGGGAGGATCTCCTACAATGAGCAGTTCTTC
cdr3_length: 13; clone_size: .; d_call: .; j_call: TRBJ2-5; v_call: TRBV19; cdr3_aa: CASSISFQETQYF; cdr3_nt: TGTGCCAGTAGTATCAGTTTCCAAGAGACCCAGTACTTC
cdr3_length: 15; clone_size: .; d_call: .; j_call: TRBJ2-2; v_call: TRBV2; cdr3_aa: CASSDAQGYTGELFF; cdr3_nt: TGTGCCAGCAGTGATGCACAGGGCTACACCGGGGAGCTGTTTTTT